This section outlines one TCR beta chain sequence together with its context. This sample is part of a study of blood T cell repertoires in COVID-19. At the level of the study: Sample material is recorded as cDNA or gDNA derived from T cells, B-cell-depleted T cells, or PBMCs.

CDR1 MNHEY and CDR2 SVGAGI come from the germline V gene. Trimming cost V 1 base and J 3 bases; bases outside gene matches: 3. The CDR3 extends over 16 amino acids. Produced via immunoSEQ multiplex PCR; TCRdb's table is partial and in-frame only. The profile shows 200,000 to 250,000 clones, 80% to 85% of them singletons. The sample comprised peripheral blood. The source of this sequence is a woman aged 18-30 years with acute or convalescent COVID-19. This rearrangement joins TRBV6-5 to TRBJ2-1, with 10 bases aligning to TRBD2. CDR3 region: CASSYLTSGRYNEQFF. For the CDR3, the DNA is TGTGCCAGCAGTTACTTGACTAGCGGGCGCTACAATGAGCAGTTCTTC.